These 9 T cell receptor beta chains originate from one sample sequenced in a study of CD8+ T cells in alopecia areata. Noted treatment: oral pan-JAK inhibitor, 5-10 mg twice daily. RNA, once extracted, was reverse transcribed into cDNA for use as the sequencing template. Using immunoSEQ multiplex PCR, the repertoire was profiled, and TCRdb retains in-frame clones only, with some absent. The data contain about 190,000 clones, 60% to 70% of them singletons. The material was CD4+ T cells sorted from blood, obtained at week 4, from a patient treated with tofacitinib. The origin of the receptors is a human donor with alopecia areata.

The chain couples TRBV29-1 to TRBJ1-2; possible D gene TRBD1, 5 bases. Germline V lookup: CDR1 SQVTM, CDR2 ANQGSEA. The CDR3 consists of 12 residues. Trimming removed 6 bases from V and 4 bases from J, with 12 bases in between. The CDR3 nucleotides read TGCAGCGTGAGGGGAATCCTCTATGGCTACACCTTC. Its translation: CSVRGILYGYTF. The full variable domain, completed using reference TRBV29-1 and TRBJ1-2, is SAVISQKPSRDICQRGTSLTIQCQVDSQVTMMFWYRQQPGQSLTLIATANQGSEATYESGFVIDKFPISRPNLTFSTLTVSNMSPEDSSIYLCSVRGILYGYTFGSGTRLTVV.

The rearrangement joins TRBV30 to TRBJ1-5, with no clear D. The germline V gene has CDR1 GTSNPN and CDR2 SVGIG (reference sequence). V lost 1 base, J lost 3 bases, and 7 bases lay in between. The CDR3 runs to 13 residues. The CDR3: CAWSGAVNQPQHF. CDR3 bases: TGTGCCTGGAGTGGGGCAGTCAATCAGCCCCAGCATTTT.

The V call is TRBV5-1, the J call TRBJ1-5, with no clear D. The germline gives CDR1 SGHRS, CDR2 YFSETQ. Deletions cut 7 bases from V and 0 bases from J, with 17 bases between. The CDR3 extends over 16 amino acids. The chain's CDR3 is CASSKPRRDSNQPQHF. For the CDR3, the DNA is TGCGCCAGCTCTAAGCCTAGGAGGGATAGCAATCAGCCCCAGCATTTT.

The V call is TRBV6-1, the J call TRBJ1-4; D is unclear. The germline gives CDR1 MNHNS, CDR2 SASEGT. Trimming pared 8 bases from V and 7 bases from J, leaving 20 bases between. The CDR3 is 15 residues long. CDR3 nucleotides: TGTGCCAGCCACCACGAGACGAAGAGCGGTGAAAAACTGTTTTTT. Protein product: CASHHETKSGEKLFF.

This chain links TRBV27 with TRBJ1-2; a weak D match, TRBD1 (5 bases). In germline, CDR1 is MNHEY, CDR2 SMNVEV (reference sequence). The CDR3 is 16 residues long. With 3 bases removed from V and 4 bases from J, the gap between germline ends came to 18 bases. The CDR3 is CASSFSGAPGGYGYTF. The DNA for the CDR3 is TGTGCCAGCAGTTTCTCCGGAGCTCCTGGGGGCTATGGCTACACCTTC.

The genes are TRBV7-6 and TRBJ2-6; D gene ambiguous. CDR3 length: 17 residues. Deletions cut 5 bases from V and 0 bases from J, with 14 bases between. CDR1 is SGHVS and CDR2 is FNYEAQ in the germline V gene. The CDR3 DNA follows: TGTGCCAGCAGCAGAGATAGGCGGACCTCTGGGGCCAACGTCCTGACTTTC. Translating it yields CASSRDRRTSGANVLTF.

This clone was observed a handful of times. Additional DNA sequences in this sample encode the identical CDR3. The J gene is TRBJ1-5, the V gene TRBV19, with D unclear. Germline V CDR1 and CDR2: LNHDA, SQIVND (reference sequence). The CDR3 has 13 residues. Trimming cost V 3 bases and J 2 bases, with 5 bases left between them. The CDR3 reads CASSISGNQPQHF. CDR3 nucleotide sequence: TGTGCCAGTAGTATCTCCGGCAATCAGCCCCAGCATTTT.

CDR3 sequence: CASTLRTGGTNNEQFF. The CDR3 bases are TGTGCCAGTACCCTTCGGACAGGGGGTACCAACAATGAGCAGTTCTTC. The rearrangement links TRBV19 to TRBJ2-1; 10 bases are shared with TRBD1. Germline lookup yields CDR1 LNHDA and CDR2 SQIVND (reference sequence). J lost 5 bases, V lost 7 bases, and 11 bases had no gene match. The CDR3 runs to 16 residues.

The genes are TRBV6-5 and TRBJ2-7; TRBD1 matches 9 bases. Trimming took 6 bases from V and 5 from J; bases not matched to a gene: 5. The CDR3 has 13 residues. Germline V gives CDR1 MNHEY, CDR2 SVGAGI. This chain's CDR3 is CASSRDRANEQYF. The CDR3 DNA sequence: TGTGCCAGCAGCCGGGACAGGGCGAACGAGCAGTACTTC.